The rows below give T cell receptor beta chains drawn from one sample of a study of T-cell reconstitution after alpha-beta-depleted transplantation in children. TCRdb processed the PCR reads anew with MiXCR; each CDR3 protein has one entry. The sample has 84,000 or so distinct CDR3 sequences, less than 20% seen once. Material: PBMCs, mostly from graft donor cells, obtained 180 days after TCRalphabeta/CD19-depleted stem cell transplant. The origin of the receptors is a male patient between 2 and 10 years old who had a stem cell transplant for acute lymphoblastic leukemia, so the T cells may come from the graft donor. CDR3s include the opening cysteine and the closing phenylalanine or tryptophan. Each record gives: clone size, V gene, J gene, D gene, CDR3 protein, CDR3 DNA. A D gene is named only where the DNA matches it firmly. Clone size is shown for a subset of rows, as once, few, many or a class of expanded clone.

clone_size: NA
v_call: TRBV5-6
j_call: TRBJ2-1
d_call: NA
cdr3_aa: CASSQRGARYNEQFF
cdr3_nt: TGTGCCAGCAGTCAACGGGGGGCCCGCTACAATGAGCAGTTCTTC

clone_size: NA
v_call: TRBV7-2
j_call: TRBJ2-7
d_call: NA
cdr3_aa: CASSGRSSSYEQYF
cdr3_nt: TGTGCCAGCAGTGGACGGTCGAGCTCCTACGAGCAGTACTTC

clone_size: NA
v_call: TRBV6-1
j_call: TRBJ2-1
d_call: TRBD1
cdr3_aa: CASRDTGTGAYNEQFF
cdr3_nt: TGTGCCAGCAGGGATACAGGGACAGGGGCCTACAATGAGCAGTTCTTC

clone_size: many
v_call: TRBV12-3/TRBV12-4
j_call: TRBJ2-2
d_call: TRBD1
cdr3_aa: CASKQGAKQAGELFF
cdr3_nt: TGTGCCAGCAAACAGGGGGCGAAACAGGCCGGGGAGCTGTTTTTT

clone_size: many
v_call: TRBV7-2
j_call: TRBJ2-5
d_call: NA
cdr3_aa: CASSLLPPPVGPHFVLQETQYF
cdr3_nt: TGTGCCAGCAGCTTACTTCCCCCCCCGGTTGGACCCCATTTTGTTCTCCAAGAGACCCAGTACTTC

clone_size: NA
v_call: TRBV20-1
j_call: TRBJ2-2
d_call: NA
cdr3_aa: CSAVGTPGTGELFF
cdr3_nt: TGCAGTGCCGTTGGGACGCCCGGCACCGGGGAGCTGTTTTTT

clone_size: few
v_call: TRBV20-1
j_call: TRBJ1-2
d_call: NA
cdr3_aa: CSASFGAYYGYTF
cdr3_nt: TGCAGTGCTAGTTTCGGGGCTTACTATGGCTACACCTTC

clone_size: few
v_call: TRBV20-1
j_call: TRBJ1-2
d_call: TRBD1
cdr3_aa: CSASPGQGNYGYTF
cdr3_nt: TGCAGTGCTAGCCCGGGACAGGGGAACTATGGCTACACCTTC

clone_size: many
v_call: TRBV12-3/TRBV12-4
j_call: TRBJ1-5
d_call: NA
cdr3_aa: CASSFSSNQPQHF
cdr3_nt: TGTGCCAGCAGTTTTTCTAGCAATCAGCCCCAGCATTTT

clone_size: NA
v_call: TRBV20-1
j_call: TRBJ2-5
d_call: NA
cdr3_aa: CSAGAGSQKETQYF
cdr3_nt: TGCAGTGCTGGGGCGGGGAGTCAAAAAGAGACCCAGTACTTC

clone_size: few
v_call: TRBV12-3/TRBV12-4
j_call: TRBJ1-1
d_call: TRBD1
cdr3_aa: CASSLMDRGRDTEAFF
cdr3_nt: TGTGCCAGCAGTTTAATGGACAGGGGGCGGGACACTGAAGCTTTCTTT

clone_size: few
v_call: TRBV11-2
j_call: TRBJ2-7
d_call: TRBD1
cdr3_aa: CASSSLRDRGIYEQYF
cdr3_nt: TGTGCCAGCAGCTCCCTAAGGGACAGGGGGATCTACGAGCAGTACTTC

clone_size: NA
v_call: TRBV5-1
j_call: TRBJ2-1
d_call: TRBD2
cdr3_aa: CASSSQISGGAGNEQFF
cdr3_nt: TGCGCCAGCAGCTCCCAGATTAGCGGGGGGGCGGGCAATGAGCAGTTCTTC

clone_size: NA
v_call: TRBV20-1
j_call: TRBJ2-7
d_call: NA
cdr3_aa: CSASSDSYEQYF
cdr3_nt: TGCAGTGCTAGTAGCGACTCCTACGAGCAGTACTTC

clone_size: few
v_call: TRBV12-3/TRBV12-4
j_call: TRBJ1-2
d_call: TRBD1
cdr3_aa: CASSLRRGTGDRPVWYGYTF
cdr3_nt: TGTGCCAGCAGCCTTCGAAGGGGGACAGGGGATCGTCCCGTATGGTATGGCTACACCTTC

clone_size: NA
v_call: TRBV7-9
j_call: TRBJ2-1
d_call: NA
cdr3_aa: CASSPDGGNEQFF
cdr3_nt: TGTGCCAGCAGCCCCGACGGGGGCAATGAGCAGTTCTTC

clone_size: few
v_call: TRBV15
j_call: TRBJ1-4
d_call: NA
cdr3_aa: CATSGQTARPTNEKLFF
cdr3_nt: TGTGCCACCAGCGGACAGACAGCCCGGCCAACTAATGAAAAACTGTTTTTT

clone_size: NA
v_call: TRBV4-2
j_call: TRBJ1-6
d_call: TRBD1
cdr3_aa: CASSSRTGEGSHPLHF
cdr3_nt: TGTGCCAGCAGCTCCCGGACAGGGGAGGGATCTCACCCCCTCCACTTT

clone_size: NA
v_call: TRBV15
j_call: TRBJ1-4
d_call: NA
cdr3_aa: CATSRVREAAANEKLFF
cdr3_nt: TGTGCCACCAGCAGAGTCCGGGAGGCAGCCGCAAATGAAAAACTGTTTTTT

clone_size: few
v_call: TRBV10-3
j_call: TRBJ1-2
d_call: NA
cdr3_aa: CAISVVNYGYTF
cdr3_nt: TGTGCCATCAGTGTGGTTAACTATGGCTACACCTTC

clone_size: many
v_call: TRBV12-3/TRBV12-4
j_call: TRBJ2-7
d_call: NA
cdr3_aa: CASSFRVSYEQYF
cdr3_nt: TGTGCCAGCAGTTTCAGGGTTTCCTACGAGCAGTACTTC

clone_size: NA
v_call: TRBV6-4
j_call: TRBJ2-3
d_call: NA
cdr3_aa: CASSFSPTDTQYF
cdr3_nt: TGTGCCAGCAGTTTTTCTCCCACAGATACGCAGTATTTT

clone_size: NA
v_call: TRBV20-1
j_call: TRBJ2-5
d_call: NA
cdr3_aa: CSASPSSGLAQETQYF
cdr3_nt: TGCAGTGCTAGCCCTTCATCGGGGCTGGCGCAAGAGACCCAGTACTTC

clone_size: few
v_call: TRBV12-3/TRBV12-4
j_call: TRBJ2-7
d_call: TRBD1
cdr3_aa: CASSPGQGGEQYF
cdr3_nt: TGTGCCAGCAGTCCGGGACAGGGGGGCGAGCAGTACTTC

clone_size: NA
v_call: TRBV5-5
j_call: TRBJ2-7
d_call: NA
cdr3_aa: CASSLDPAYEQYF
cdr3_nt: TGTGCCAGCAGCTTGGACCCAGCCTACGAGCAGTACTTC

clone_size: many
v_call: TRBV6-1
j_call: TRBJ2-7
d_call: NA
cdr3_aa: CASSPTGPSYEQYF
cdr3_nt: TGTGCCAGCAGTCCGACAGGTCCCTCCTACGAGCAGTACTTC

clone_size: few
v_call: TRBV27
j_call: TRBJ2-5
d_call: NA
cdr3_aa: CASSSHLQETQYF
cdr3_nt: TGTGCCAGCAGTTCCCATCTACAAGAGACCCAGTACTTC

clone_size: many
v_call: TRBV5-1
j_call: TRBJ2-7
d_call: TRBD1
cdr3_aa: CASSRGQEGGYEQYF
cdr3_nt: TGCGCCAGCAGCCGGGGACAGGAGGGAGGCTACGAGCAGTACTTC

clone_size: few
v_call: TRBV12-3/TRBV12-4
j_call: TRBJ2-1
d_call: NA
cdr3_aa: CASSLGTRSKQDNEQFF
cdr3_nt: TGTGCCAGCAGTTTGGGAACACGAAGTAAACAAGACAATGAGCAGTTCTTC

clone_size: few
v_call: TRBV9
j_call: TRBJ1-3
d_call: TRBD1
cdr3_aa: CASRDRDAGNTIYF
cdr3_nt: TGTGCCAGCCGCGACAGGGATGCTGGAAACACCATATATTTT

clone_size: few
v_call: TRBV20-1
j_call: TRBJ2-3
d_call: TRBD2
cdr3_aa: CSASPLTSGGAHTQYF
cdr3_nt: TGCAGTGCTAGTCCCCTTACTAGCGGGGGGGCACATACGCAGTATTTT

clone_size: few
v_call: TRBV7-2
j_call: TRBJ1-5
d_call: TRBD1
cdr3_aa: CASSPRTGRDQPQHF
cdr3_nt: TGTGCCAGCAGCCCTAGGACAGGGAGAGATCAGCCCCAGCATTTT

clone_size: few
v_call: TRBV6-5
j_call: TRBJ1-6
d_call: NA
cdr3_aa: CASINFSSYNSPLHF
cdr3_nt: TGTGCCAGCATTAATTTCAGCTCCTATAATTCACCCCTCCACTTT

clone_size: few
v_call: TRBV6-2/TRBV6-3
j_call: TRBJ1-1
d_call: NA
cdr3_aa: CASSSPGRNTEAFF
cdr3_nt: TGTGCCAGCAGTTCTCCAGGGAGGAACACTGAAGCTTTCTTT

clone_size: NA
v_call: TRBV5-1
j_call: TRBJ2-5
d_call: NA
cdr3_aa: CASSLSAGSETQYF
cdr3_nt: TGCGCCAGCAGCTTGTCAGCGGGTTCGGAGACCCAGTACTTC

clone_size: NA
v_call: TRBV25-1
j_call: TRBJ1-1
d_call: TRBD1
cdr3_aa: CASSESRGLNTEAFF
cdr3_nt: TGTGCCAGCAGTGAGTCCAGGGGGCTGAACACTGAAGCTTTCTTT

clone_size: many
v_call: TRBV4-1
j_call: TRBJ2-7
d_call: NA
cdr3_aa: CASSQQFPQEGSSYEQYF
cdr3_nt: TGCGCCAGCAGCCAACAGTTCCCGCAGGAGGGAAGCTCCTACGAGCAGTACTTC

clone_size: few
v_call: TRBV6-2/TRBV6-3
j_call: TRBJ1-2
d_call: NA
cdr3_aa: CASRRRTVLGSGYTF
cdr3_nt: TGTGCCAGCAGAAGGAGGACAGTCCTGGGCAGTGGCTACACCTTC

clone_size: few
v_call: TRBV20-1
j_call: TRBJ2-1
d_call: NA
cdr3_aa: CSARDWPQRGEQFF
cdr3_nt: TGCAGTGCTAGAGATTGGCCACAGAGGGGTGAGCAGTTCTTC

clone_size: many
v_call: TRBV12-3/TRBV12-4
j_call: TRBJ2-7
d_call: NA
cdr3_aa: CASTLGRPTYEQYF
cdr3_nt: TGTGCCAGCACCCTGGGGAGGCCGACCTACGAGCAGTACTTC

clone_size: NA
v_call: TRBV5-1
j_call: TRBJ2-5
d_call: NA
cdr3_aa: CASSRFRTTQETQYF
cdr3_nt: TGCGCCAGCAGTAGGTTTAGGACAACCCAAGAGACCCAGTACTTC